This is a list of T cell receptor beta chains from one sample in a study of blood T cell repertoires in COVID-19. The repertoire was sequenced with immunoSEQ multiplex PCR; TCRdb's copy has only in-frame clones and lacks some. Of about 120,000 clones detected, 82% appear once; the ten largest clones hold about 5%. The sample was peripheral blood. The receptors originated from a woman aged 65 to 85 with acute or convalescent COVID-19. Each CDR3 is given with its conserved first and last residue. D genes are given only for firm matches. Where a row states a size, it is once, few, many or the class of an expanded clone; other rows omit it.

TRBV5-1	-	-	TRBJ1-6	CASKTNINSPLHF	TGCGCCAGCAAAACAAACATCAATTCACCCCTCCACTTT
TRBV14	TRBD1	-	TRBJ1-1	CASSRQGALNTEAFF	TGTGCCAGCAGTCGACAGGGGGCCCTGAACACTGAAGCTTTCTTT
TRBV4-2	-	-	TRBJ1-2	CASTPGQLGAMDGYTF	TGTGCCAGCACCCCTGGACAGCTCGGGGCTATGGATGGCTACACCTTC
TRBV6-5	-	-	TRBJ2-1	CASSYQQTAGQFF	TGTGCCAGCAGTTACCAACAGACAGCAGGGCAGTTCTTC
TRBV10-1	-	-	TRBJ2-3	CATGLQGTDTQYF	TGCGCCACTGGACTCCAGGGGACAGATACGCAGTATTTT
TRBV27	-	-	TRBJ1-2	CASSWTADYGYTF	TGTGCCAGCAGTTGGACAGCCGACTATGGCTACACCTTC
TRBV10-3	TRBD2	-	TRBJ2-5	CAISGLAGLETQYF	TGTGCCATCAGTGGACTAGCGGGGTTGGAGACCCAGTACTTC
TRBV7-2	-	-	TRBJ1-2	CASSDRMTANYGYTF	TGTGCCAGCAGCGATCGGATGACAGCTAACTATGGCTACACCTTC
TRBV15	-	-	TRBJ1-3	CATSNQGRFGNTIYF	TGTGCCACCAGCAACCAGGGAAGGTTTGGAAACACCATATATTTT
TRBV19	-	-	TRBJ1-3	CASSTGSSGNTIYF	TGTGCCAGTAGTACAGGAAGCTCTGGAAACACCATATATTTT
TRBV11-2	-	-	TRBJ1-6	CASSPESSYNSPLHF	TGTGCCAGCAGCCCCGAGAGCTCCTATAATTCACCCCTCCACTTT
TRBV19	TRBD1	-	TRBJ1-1	CASSIEGQGAFF	TGTGCCAGTAGTATAGAGGGACAGGGAGCTTTCTTT
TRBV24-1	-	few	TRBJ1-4	CATSDAGGMGEKLFF	TGTGCCACCAGTGATGCGGGAGGAATGGGTGAAAAACTGTTTTTT
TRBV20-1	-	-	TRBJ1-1	CSAIQVPKAFF	TGCAGTGCTATCCAGGTCCCAAAAGCTTTCTTT
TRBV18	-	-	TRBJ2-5	CASSPQVDQETQYF	TGTGCCAGCTCACCTCAGGTGGACCAAGAGACCCAGTACTTC
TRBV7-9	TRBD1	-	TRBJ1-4	CASSKDRGNEKLFF	TGTGCCAGCAGCAAGGACAGGGGTAATGAAAAACTGTTTTTT
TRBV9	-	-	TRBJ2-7	CASSVLAGTEQYF	TGTGCCAGCAGCGTATTGGCGGGGACGGAGCAGTACTTC
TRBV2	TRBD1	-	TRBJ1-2	CASSPGTGSETF	TGTGCCAGTAGTCCCGGGACAGGGAGTGAAACCTTC
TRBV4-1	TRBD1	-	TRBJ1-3	CASSQKPQGLGNTIYF	TGCGCCAGCAGCCAAAAGCCACAGGGGCTTGGAAACACCATATATTTT
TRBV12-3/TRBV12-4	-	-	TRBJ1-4	CASSHGSGELFF	TGTGCCAGCAGCCACGGATCCGGAGAACTGTTTTTT
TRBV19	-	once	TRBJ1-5	CASRAQGRSNQPQHF	TGTGCCAGTAGAGCACAGGGTCGTAGCAATCAGCCCCAGCATTTT
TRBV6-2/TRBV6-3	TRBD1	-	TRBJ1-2	CASSLRPGEPRGIYGYTF	TGTGCCAGCAGTCTACGACCCGGGGAACCCAGGGGGATCTATGGCTACACCTTC
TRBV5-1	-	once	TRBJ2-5	CASRAAETQYF	TGCGCCAGCAGGGCTGCCGAGACCCAGTACTTC
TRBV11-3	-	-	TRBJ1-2	CASSLAWSEGGYTF	TGTGCCAGCAGCTTAGCGTGGTCAGAGGGTGGCTACACCTTC
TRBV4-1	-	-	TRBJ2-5	CASSQDLLVQETQYF	TGCGCCAGCAGCCAAGATCTTCTCGTTCAAGAGACCCAGTACTTC
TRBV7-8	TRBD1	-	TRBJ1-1	CASSPQTGGRMSTEAFF	TGTGCCAGCAGCCCTCAGACAGGGGGCCGTATGAGCACTGAAGCTTTCTTT
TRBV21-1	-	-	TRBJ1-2	CASSKAPADPYGYTF	TGTGCCAGCAGCAAAGCTCCAGCGGATCCCTATGGCTACACCTTC
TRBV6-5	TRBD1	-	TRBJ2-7	CASSQGQGAYEQYF	TGTGCCAGCAGCCAGGGACAGGGCGCCTACGAGCAGTACTTC
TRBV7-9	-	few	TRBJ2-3	CASSITGTDTQYF	TGTGCCAGCAGCATTACAGGGACGGATACGCAGTATTTT
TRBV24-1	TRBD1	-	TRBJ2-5	CATSDFGQGAETQYF	TGTGCCACCAGTGATTTCGGACAGGGGGCCGAGACCCAGTACTTC
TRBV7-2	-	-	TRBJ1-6	CASSPTGSSYNSPLHF	TGTGCCAGCAGCCCCACAGGGAGCTCCTATAATTCACCCCTCCACTTT
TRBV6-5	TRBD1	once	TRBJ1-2	CASGYRGGYTF	TGTGCCAGCGGTTACAGGGGTGGCTACACCTTC
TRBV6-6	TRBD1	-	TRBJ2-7	CASISTPGQGKNEQYF	TGTGCCAGCATCTCAACTCCGGGACAGGGAAAAAACGAGCAGTACTTC
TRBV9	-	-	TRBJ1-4	CASSVDTTNEKLFF	TGTGCCAGCAGCGTAGACACAACTAATGAAAAACTGTTTTTT
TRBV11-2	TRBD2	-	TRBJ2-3	CASSPRHGLAGIDTQYF	TGTGCCAGCAGCCCCCGACACGGACTAGCGGGGATAGATACGCAGTATTTT